This is a list of T cell receptor beta chains from one sample in a study of blood T cell repertoires in COVID-19. This table comes from immunoSEQ multiplex PCR, and its TCRdb copy is limited to in-frame clones, with some not included. Among about 34,000 clones listed, over 70% were seen once. Sequencing used peripheral blood. Source of these receptors: a man aged 55 to 70 with active COVID-19. CDR3s include the opening cysteine and the closing phenylalanine or tryptophan. Each record gives: D gene, J gene, V gene, clone size, CDR3 protein, CDR3 DNA. D genes are given only for firm matches. Not all rows give a size; the values are once, few, many and, for expanded clones, a class.

D gene: TRBD1
J gene: TRBJ1-2
V gene: TRBV2
clone size: .
CDR3 protein: CASRGQVNYGYTF
CDR3 DNA: TGTGCCAGCAGAGGACAGGTTAACTATGGCTACACCTTC

D gene: TRBD2
J gene: TRBJ2-3
V gene: TRBV3-1/TRBV3-2
clone size: .
CDR3 protein: CASSQHRAGGRAVDTQYF
CDR3 DNA: TGTGCCAGCAGCCAACATCGGGCCGGCGGGAGAGCGGTGGATACGCAGTATTTT

D gene: .
J gene: TRBJ1-4
V gene: TRBV27
clone size: .
CDR3 protein: CASSWGTPGSEKLFF
CDR3 DNA: TGTGCCAGCAGTTGGGGGACACCAGGCAGTGAAAAACTGTTTTTT

D gene: .
J gene: TRBJ2-1
V gene: TRBV19
clone size: .
CDR3 protein: CASGRGRSSYNEQFF
CDR3 DNA: TGTGCCAGCGGTAGGGGTAGGAGCTCCTACAATGAGCAGTTCTTC

D gene: TRBD2
J gene: TRBJ2-5
V gene: TRBV29-1
clone size: .
CDR3 protein: CSVWTSGSETQYF
CDR3 DNA: TGCAGCGTTTGGACTAGCGGGAGTGAGACCCAGTACTTC

D gene: .
J gene: TRBJ1-5
V gene: TRBV4-2
clone size: few
CDR3 protein: CASSQNARTGSNQPQHF
CDR3 DNA: TGTGCCAGCAGCCAGAACGCCCGGACGGGAAGCAATCAGCCCCAGCATTTT

D gene: .
J gene: TRBJ1-1
V gene: TRBV7-2
clone size: .
CDR3 protein: CASSLAAGDWSTEAFF
CDR3 DNA: TGTGCCAGCAGCTTAGCGGCAGGGGATTGGAGCACTGAAGCTTTCTTT

D gene: TRBD2
J gene: TRBJ2-3
V gene: TRBV18
clone size: .
CDR3 protein: CASSSSGRGGTDTQYF
CDR3 DNA: TGTGCCAGCTCATCCTCCGGGAGGGGTGGCACAGATACGCAGTATTTT

D gene: TRBD1
J gene: TRBJ2-7
V gene: TRBV18
clone size: .
CDR3 protein: CASSPDRAYSYEQYF
CDR3 DNA: TGTGCCAGCTCACCTGACAGGGCTTATTCCTACGAGCAGTACTTC

D gene: TRBD2
J gene: TRBJ2-3
V gene: TRBV5-1
clone size: .
CDR3 protein: CASSLEGLAVSTDTQYF
CDR3 DNA: TGCGCCAGCAGCTTGGAGGGACTAGCGGTTAGCACAGATACGCAGTATTTT

D gene: .
J gene: TRBJ2-5
V gene: TRBV19
clone size: .
CDR3 protein: CASSAQGQETQYF
CDR3 DNA: TGTGCCAGTAGTGCACAGGGTCAAGAGACCCAGTACTTC

D gene: TRBD1
J gene: TRBJ1-2
V gene: TRBV6-5
clone size: .
CDR3 protein: CASSGTGEAFGYTF
CDR3 DNA: TGTGCCAGCAGCGGGACAGGGGAGGCTTTTGGCTACACCTTC

D gene: .
J gene: TRBJ2-5
V gene: TRBV27
clone size: .
CDR3 protein: CASSLRGRGETQYF
CDR3 DNA: TGTGCCAGCAGTCTCCGGGGTAGGGGGGAGACCCAGTACTTC

D gene: TRBD2
J gene: TRBJ2-1
V gene: TRBV2
clone size: .
CDR3 protein: CASSGLAVYNEQFF
CDR3 DNA: TGTGCCAGCAGTGGACTAGCGGTTTACAATGAGCAGTTCTTC

D gene: .
J gene: TRBJ2-4
V gene: TRBV7-9
clone size: .
CDR3 protein: CASSLEPGPSQYF
CDR3 DNA: TGTGCCAGCAGCTTAGAACCCGGGCCTAGCCAGTACTTC

D gene: .
J gene: TRBJ2-1
V gene: TRBV18
clone size: .
CDR3 protein: CASSASSYNEQFF
CDR3 DNA: TGTGCCAGCTCGGCCTCTTCCTACAATGAGCAGTTCTTC

D gene: TRBD1
J gene: TRBJ2-5
V gene: TRBV27
clone size: .
CDR3 protein: CASRLAGTGKQYF
CDR3 DNA: TGTGCCAGCAGACTTGCCGGGACAGGCAAGCAGTACTTC

D gene: TRBD1
J gene: TRBJ2-7
V gene: TRBV11-3
clone size: .
CDR3 protein: CASSPEGQGDEQYF
CDR3 DNA: TGTGCCAGCAGCCCCGAGGGACAGGGGGACGAGCAGTACTTC

D gene: TRBD2
J gene: TRBJ2-7
V gene: TRBV3-1/TRBV3-2
clone size: .
CDR3 protein: CASSPGLAGRYEQYF
CDR3 DNA: TGTGCCAGCAGCCCCGGACTAGCGGGAAGATACGAGCAGTACTTC

D gene: .
J gene: TRBJ1-2
V gene: TRBV16
clone size: .
CDR3 protein: CASSQSAGNRYGYTF
CDR3 DNA: TGTGCCAGCAGCCAATCGGCAGGAAATAGATATGGCTACACCTTC

D gene: TRBD2
J gene: TRBJ2-1
V gene: TRBV28
clone size: once
CDR3 protein: CASSLELAGAHNEQFF
CDR3 DNA: TGTGCCAGCAGTTTGGAACTAGCGGGAGCCCACAATGAGCAGTTCTTC

D gene: .
J gene: TRBJ2-2
V gene: TRBV4-1
clone size: .
CDR3 protein: CASSHGGSNTGELFF
CDR3 DNA: TGCGCCAGCAGCCACGGTGGTTCGAACACCGGGGAGCTGTTTTTT

D gene: .
J gene: TRBJ1-2
V gene: TRBV7-8
clone size: .
CDR3 protein: CASSPGGRLVYTF
CDR3 DNA: TGTGCCAGCAGCCCGGGGGGGCGGCTAGTCTACACCTTC

D gene: TRBD2
J gene: TRBJ2-1
V gene: TRBV11-2
clone size: .
CDR3 protein: CASSFGLAGGNEQFF
CDR3 DNA: TGTGCCAGCAGCTTTGGACTAGCGGGGGGGAATGAGCAGTTCTTC

D gene: .
J gene: TRBJ2-3
V gene: TRBV28
clone size: .
CDR3 protein: CASSFGSRLGSTDTQYF
CDR3 DNA: TGTGCCAGCAGTTTTGGGAGCCGTCTGGGGTCCACAGATACGCAGTATTTT

D gene: .
J gene: TRBJ2-7
V gene: TRBV18
clone size: once
CDR3 protein: CASSPRQEGLSEQYF
CDR3 DNA: TGTGCCAGCTCGCCACGACAGGAGGGACTATCCGAGCAGTACTTC

D gene: TRBD1
J gene: TRBJ2-3
V gene: TRBV6-5
clone size: .
CDR3 protein: CASRSGTGNTDTQYF
CDR3 DNA: TGTGCCAGCCGATCCGGGACAGGGAACACAGATACGCAGTATTTT

D gene: TRBD1
J gene: TRBJ2-1
V gene: TRBV7-2
clone size: few
CDR3 protein: CASSPDRGSYNEQFF
CDR3 DNA: TGTGCCAGCAGCCCCGACAGGGGCTCCTACAATGAGCAGTTCTTC

D gene: TRBD2
J gene: TRBJ2-3
V gene: TRBV7-9
clone size: .
CDR3 protein: CASSPRTSGSTPDGDTQYF
CDR3 DNA: TGTGCCAGCAGCCCACGGACTAGCGGGAGCACCCCCGACGGCGATACGCAGTATTTT

D gene: .
J gene: TRBJ2-3
V gene: TRBV7-9
clone size: .
CDR3 protein: CASSTSGGTDTQYF
CDR3 DNA: TGTGCCAGCAGCACCTCAGGGGGGACAGATACGCAGTATTTT

D gene: TRBD2
J gene: TRBJ2-7
V gene: TRBV2
clone size: .
CDR3 protein: CASSEVGAGPSYEQYF
CDR3 DNA: TGTGCCAGCAGTGAGGTCGGAGCGGGACCCTCCTACGAGCAGTACTTC

D gene: TRBD2
J gene: TRBJ2-1
V gene: TRBV16
clone size: .
CDR3 protein: CASNGLAGVFEQFF
CDR3 DNA: TGTGCCAGCAACGGACTAGCGGGAGTTTTTGAGCAGTTCTTC

D gene: .
J gene: TRBJ1-3
V gene: TRBV5-1
clone size: .
CDR3 protein: CASSSWSTPEAGNTIYF
CDR3 DNA: TGCGCCAGCAGCTCCTGGAGCACCCCGGAGGCTGGAAACACCATATATTTT

D gene: TRBD1
J gene: TRBJ2-7
V gene: TRBV5-4
clone size: .
CDR3 protein: CASSFRDRVHEQYF
CDR3 DNA: TGTGCCAGCAGCTTCAGAGACAGGGTCCACGAGCAGTACTTC

D gene: .
J gene: TRBJ1-2
V gene: TRBV14
clone size: .
CDR3 protein: CASSQAAQGIFYGYTF
CDR3 DNA: TGTGCCAGCAGCCAAGCAGCCCAGGGTATCTTCTATGGCTACACCTTC

D gene: .
J gene: TRBJ2-3
V gene: TRBV12-5
clone size: .
CDR3 protein: CASGLVATTDTQYF
CDR3 DNA: TGTGCTAGTGGTTTGGTAGCCACCACAGATACGCAGTATTTT

D gene: .
J gene: TRBJ2-2
V gene: TRBV6-6
clone size: .
CDR3 protein: CASGYVGPRELFF
CDR3 DNA: TGTGCCAGCGGATACGTGGGCCCCAGGGAGCTGTTTTTT

D gene: .
J gene: TRBJ2-7
V gene: TRBV6-5
clone size: .
CDR3 protein: CASKREGQSGEQYF
CDR3 DNA: TGTGCCAGCAAACGGGAGGGACAGTCCGGCGAGCAGTACTTC

D gene: TRBD2
J gene: TRBJ2-1
V gene: TRBV28
clone size: .
CDR3 protein: CASRRLAAYNEQFF
CDR3 DNA: TGTGCCAGCAGACGACTAGCGGCCTACAATGAGCAGTTCTTC

D gene: .
J gene: TRBJ1-2
V gene: TRBV28
clone size: .
CDR3 protein: CASRVMGGYTF
CDR3 DNA: TGTGCCAGCAGAGTCATGGGCGGCTACACCTTC

D gene: .
J gene: TRBJ1-6
V gene: TRBV6-6
clone size: few
CDR3 protein: CASSYSAVIYNSPLHF
CDR3 DNA: TGTGCCAGCAGTTACTCGGCAGTCATTTATAATTCACCCCTCCACTTT

D gene: .
J gene: TRBJ1-3
V gene: TRBV28
clone size: .
CDR3 protein: CASSRGLWAGNTIYF
CDR3 DNA: TGTGCCAGCAGCCGGGGACTTTGGGCTGGAAACACCATATATTTT

D gene: .
J gene: TRBJ1-1
V gene: TRBV5-1
clone size: .
CDR3 protein: CASSLVTVMNTEAFF
CDR3 DNA: TGCGCCAGCAGCTTGGTAACAGTTATGAACACTGAAGCTTTCTTT

D gene: .
J gene: TRBJ2-3
V gene: TRBV9
clone size: .
CDR3 protein: CASSRNQGLTDTQYF
CDR3 DNA: TGTGCCAGCAGTAGAAACCAGGGGCTCACAGATACGCAGTATTTT

D gene: TRBD2
J gene: TRBJ2-2
V gene: TRBV10-2
clone size: .
CDR3 protein: CASSKLAGGPGELFF
CDR3 DNA: TGCGCCAGCAGTAAGCTAGCGGGAGGGCCCGGGGAGCTGTTTTTT

D gene: .
J gene: TRBJ2-7
V gene: TRBV19
clone size: .
CDR3 protein: CASSIGGARHSYEQYF
CDR3 DNA: TGTGCCAGTAGTATTGGGGGGGCGCGACACTCCTACGAGCAGTACTTC

D gene: TRBD1
J gene: TRBJ2-3
V gene: TRBV2
clone size: .
CDR3 protein: CASRWTGGRDTQYF
CDR3 DNA: TGTGCCAGCCGTTGGACAGGGGGCAGGGATACGCAGTATTTT

D gene: .
J gene: TRBJ2-3
V gene: TRBV7-9
clone size: .
CDR3 protein: CASSSPRGTDTQYF
CDR3 DNA: TGTGCCAGCAGTAGTCCCAGGGGAACAGATACGCAGTATTTT

D gene: .
J gene: TRBJ2-7
V gene: TRBV11-2
clone size: .
CDR3 protein: CASRVLDGSIPYEQYF
CDR3 DNA: TGTGCCAGCAGAGTTCTAGACGGGAGTATCCCCTACGAGCAGTACTTC

D gene: .
J gene: TRBJ2-7
V gene: TRBV2
clone size: .
CDR3 protein: CASSRGSYEQYF
CDR3 DNA: TGTGCCAGCAGCAGGGGCTCCTACGAGCAGTACTTC

D gene: TRBD2
J gene: TRBJ2-3
V gene: TRBV7-8
clone size: .
CDR3 protein: CASSFRTSGSDGTDTQYF
CDR3 DNA: TGTGCCAGCAGCTTCCGGACTAGCGGGAGCGACGGCACAGATACGCAGTATTTT

D gene: .
J gene: TRBJ1-2
V gene: TRBV23-1
clone size: .
CDR3 protein: CASPWRRADLPNYGYTF
CDR3 DNA: TGCGCCAGCCCCTGGCGGCGGGCCGACCTCCCGAACTATGGCTACACCTTC

D gene: .
J gene: TRBJ1-5
V gene: TRBV27
clone size: .
CDR3 protein: CASSLSGGDQPQHF
CDR3 DNA: TGTGCCAGCAGTTTATCGGGGGGTGATCAGCCCCAGCATTTT

D gene: TRBD1
J gene: TRBJ2-6
V gene: TRBV7-8
clone size: .
CDR3 protein: CASSLEDRDPAGANVLTF
CDR3 DNA: TGTGCCAGCAGCTTGGAGGACAGGGATCCCGCTGGGGCCAACGTCCTGACTTTC

D gene: .
J gene: TRBJ2-7
V gene: TRBV2
clone size: .
CDR3 protein: CASSEWTSGAYEQYF
CDR3 DNA: TGTGCCAGCAGTGAATGGACGTCGGGGGCCTACGAGCAGTACTTC

D gene: TRBD1
J gene: TRBJ1-5
V gene: TRBV9
clone size: once
CDR3 protein: CASSATGDDNQPQHF
CDR3 DNA: TGTGCCAGCAGCGCGACAGGGGATGACAATCAGCCCCAGCATTTT

D gene: TRBD2
J gene: TRBJ2-5
V gene: TRBV9
clone size: .
CDR3 protein: CASSVGGDLFGETQYF
CDR3 DNA: TGTGCCAGCAGCGTCGGGGGGGATCTCTTTGGGGAGACCCAGTACTTC

D gene: .
J gene: TRBJ2-1
V gene: TRBV20-1
clone size: .
CDR3 protein: CSASPPVVSYNEQFF
CDR3 DNA: TGCAGTGCTAGTCCCCCCGTTGTCTCCTACAATGAGCAGTTCTTC

D gene: TRBD1
J gene: TRBJ2-3
V gene: TRBV4-1
clone size: .
CDR3 protein: CASNHRQGTKSTDTQYF
CDR3 DNA: TGCGCCAGCAACCACCGACAGGGTACGAAGAGCACAGATACGCAGTATTTT